The rows below give T cell receptor beta chains drawn from one sample of a study of read filtering for tumor transcriptome and immune sequencing. TCRdb redid the calling of the reads with MiXCR, one entry per CDR3 protein. The sample lists under 35,000 distinct CDR3 sequences; approximately 17% were seen once. Sequenced: a population of CD138-negative cells sorted from bone marrow. These TCRs come from a donor over 35 with multiple myeloma. CDR3s include the opening cysteine and the closing phenylalanine or tryptophan. Fields, in order: clone size, D gene, J gene, V gene, CDR3 protein, CDR3 DNA. A D gene is named only where the DNA matches it firmly. A clone size is listed for some rows: how often the clone was seen (once, few, many), or a class if it is expanded.

many | . | TRBJ1-5 | TRBV7-8 | CASSLLSRRKSNQPQHF | TGTGCCAGCAGCTTATTAAGCCGGCGTAAGAGCAATCAGCCCCAGCATTTT
many | TRBD1 | TRBJ2-3 | TRBV18 | CASSPDRASQYF | TGTGCCAGCTCACCGGACAGGGCCTCGCAGTATTTT
medium-sized | . | TRBJ2-1 | TRBV2 | CASSDRGSYNEQFF | TGTGCCAGCAGTGACAGGGGTAGCTACAATGAGCAGTTCTTC
many | TRBD1 | TRBJ2-1 | TRBV14 | CASSQDRGRGLNEQFF | TGTGCCAGCAGCCAAGATCGGGGCAGGGGGCTGAATGAGCAGTTCTTC
many | TRBD1 | TRBJ2-1 | TRBV19 | CASSTLPQGDEQFF | TGTGCCAGTAGTACGTTACCGCAGGGGGATGAGCAGTTCTTC
many | TRBD1 | TRBJ1-4 | TRBV12-3/TRBV12-4 | CASSFGQGGINEKLFF | TGTGCCAGCAGTTTTGGTCAGGGGGGAATTAATGAAAAACTGTTTTTT
few | TRBD2 | TRBJ2-7 | TRBV10-2 | CASSGTSGSDEQYF | TGCGCCAGCTCCGGGACTAGCGGGAGTGACGAGCAGTACTTC
medium-sized | TRBD2 | TRBJ2-1 | TRBV18 | CASSPVPGLATDEQFF | TGTGCCAGCTCACCTGTCCCGGGACTAGCGACTGATGAGCAGTTCTTC
many | . | TRBJ1-1 | TRBV10-3 | CAISESGKRNTEAFF | TGTGCCATCAGTGAGTCCGGTAAGCGGAACACTGAAGCTTTCTTT
many | . | TRBJ2-3 | TRBV28 | CASSRDRHLLNTQYF | TGTGCCAGCAGCCGAGACAGACACCTTTTGAATACGCAGTATTTT
few | . | TRBJ2-7 | TRBV5-4 | CASSLGPGEYEQYF | TGTGCCAGCAGCTTGGGTCCGGGCGAATACGAGCAGTACTTC
few | . | TRBJ1-4 | TRBV5-1 | CASSSWTSGGAWYF | TGCGCCAGCAGCAGTTGGACTAGCGGGGGGGCCTGGTATTTT
many | . | TRBJ2-1 | TRBV20-1 | CSGRRGASLGEQFF | TGCAGTGGTCGGAGAGGGGCAAGTTTAGGTGAGCAGTTCTTC
once | . | TRBJ2-1 | TRBV4-2 | CASNRPHEGAGSYNEQFF | TGTGCCAGCAACAGGCCACACGAGGGTGCGGGCTCCTACAATGAGCAGTTCTTC
many | TRBD1 | TRBJ1-5 | TRBV27 | CASREGQGRKPQHF | TGTGCCAGCAGGGAAGGACAGGGCAGGAAGCCCCAGCATTTT
. | . | TRBJ2-7 | TRBV11-2 | CTSSLAQSGYYEQHF | TGTACCAGCAGCTTAGCCCAGTCCGGATACTACGAGCAGCACTTC
medium-sized | TRBD2 | TRBJ2-1 | TRBV11-3 | CASSLSGGSYEQFF | TGTGCCAGCAGCCTTAGCGGGGGGAGTTATGAGCAGTTCTTC
many | . | TRBJ1-4 | TRBV2 | CASSEGVTIMGVF | TGTGCCAGCAGTGAAGGGGTGACAATAATGGGGGTCTTT
many | . | TRBJ1-4 | TRBV5-6 | CASSRDQGFTNEKLFF | TGTGCCAGCAGCCGGGACCAGGGGTTCACTAATGAAAAACTGTTTTTT
many | . | TRBJ2-5 | TRBV20-1 | CSASPQAFGETQYF | TGCAGTGCTTCACCACAGGCTTTTGGAGAGACCCAGTACTTC
many | . | TRBJ2-3 | TRBV7-2 | CASSLVPMTDTQYF | TGTGCCAGCAGCTTAGTTCCGATGACAGATACGCAGTATTTT
many | TRBD2 | TRBJ2-3 | TRBV5-1 | CASSLVASGGAADTQYF | TGCGCCAGCAGCCTGGTGGCTAGCGGGGGGGCGGCAGATACGCAGTATTTT
many | . | TRBJ1-1 | TRBV5-1 | CASSGDNRGEAFF | TGCGCCAGCAGCGGGGACAACCGAGGCGAAGCTTTCTTT
many | TRBD1 | TRBJ1-1 | TRBV28 | CASRDRVEWEAFF | TGTGCCAGCAGGGACAGGGTAGAGTGGGAAGCTTTCTTT
many | . | TRBJ2-5 | TRBV7-2 | CASSPPPAEETQYF | TGTGCCAGCAGCCCCCCCCCAGCGGAAGAGACCCAGTACTTC
many | TRBD2 | TRBJ2-1 | TRBV7-2 | CASSLGGSDEQFF | TGTGCCAGCAGCTTAGGCGGGAGCGATGAGCAGTTCTTC
. | . | TRBJ2-7 | TRBV5-1 | CASSLVPGPYEQYF | TGCGCCAGCAGCTTGGTTCCGGGACCCTACGAGCAGTACTTC
many | . | TRBJ2-1 | TRBV4-2 | CASSQDTVRGNEQFF | TGTGCCAGCAGCCAAGATACCGTACGGGGGAATGAGCAGTTCTTC
many | TRBD1 | TRBJ2-4 | TRBV20-1 | CSARSPTGNNFRAKNIQYF | TGCAGTGCTAGAAGCCCGACAGGGAATAACTTTAGAGCCAAAAACATTCAGTACTTC
many | TRBD2 | TRBJ2-7 | TRBV4-2 | CASSQDPSGTYEQYF | TGTGCCAGCAGCCAAGATCCTAGCGGTACCTACGAGCAGTACTTC
. | . | TRBJ2-1 | TRBV7-3 | CASSERTGPLNEQFF | TGTGCCAGCAGCGAGAGAACGGGCCCCCTGAATGAGCAGTTCTTC
many | . | TRBJ2-2 | TRBV20-1 | CSASTLAGEAGNTGELFF | TGCAGTGCTAGTACCCTGGCCGGGGAGGCGGGAAACACCGGGGAGCTGTTTTTT
many | . | TRBJ2-5 | TRBV20-1 | CSAGDGTLETQYF | TGCAGTGCCGGTGACGGGACCTTGGAGACCCAGTACTTC
many | . | TRBJ1-5 | TRBV19 | CASRGGAGNQPQHF | TGTGCCAGTAGGGGGGGGGCAGGGAATCAGCCCCAGCATTTT
many | . | TRBJ2-7 | TRBV25-1 | CASSVGSSYEQYF | TGTGCCAGCAGTGTAGGGAGCTCCTACGAGCAGTACTTC
few | . | TRBJ2-3 | TRBV6-4 | CASSDSELDTQYF | TGTGCCAGCAGTGACTCGGAGCTAGATACGCAGTATTTT
many | . | TRBJ2-3 | TRBV3-1 | CASSHGPGTDTQYF | TGTGCCAGCAGCCATGGGCCGGGCACAGATACGCAGTATTTT
. | . | TRBJ2-7 | TRBV29-1 | CSVEDSGDEQYF | TGCAGCGTTGAAGATTCGGGCGACGAGCAGTACTTC
many | . | TRBJ1-4 | TRBV28 | CASSPRQNEKLFF | TGTGCCAGCAGTCCCCGCCAGAATGAAAAACTGTTTTTT
many | TRBD1 | TRBJ1-1 | TRBV20-1 | CSAKRGGGNTEAFF | TGCAGTGCTAAAAGGGGAGGGGGCAACACTGAAGCTTTCTTT
. | . | TRBJ2-3 | TRBV5-1 | CASNARGLTSTDTQYF | TGCGCCAGCAACGCACGGGGACTGACTAGCACAGATACGCAGTATTTT
. | TRBD2 | TRBJ2-2 | TRBV7-6 | CASSRTSGRTGELFF | TGTGCCAGCAGCCGAACTAGCGGGAGGACCGGGGAGCTGTTTTTT
medium-sized | . | TRBJ2-2 | TRBV19 | CASSKRHITGELFF | TGTGCCAGTAGTAAGAGACATATCACCGGGGAGCTGTTTTTT
. | TRBD2 | TRBJ2-1 | TRBV20-1 | CCAIALETSGYNEQFF | TGCTGTGCTATAGCCCTCGAGACTAGCGGCTACAATGAGCAGTTCTTC
many | . | TRBJ2-3 | TRBV12-3/TRBV12-4 | CASSTGSRVANQYF | TGTGCCAGCAGTACTGGATCCCGGGTCGCGAACCAGTATTTT
many | . | TRBJ2-3 | TRBV7-2 | CASSFRGTSTDTQYF | TGTGCCAGCAGCTTCCGCGGGACCTCCACAGATACGCAGTATTTT
few | TRBD2 | TRBJ2-1 | TRBV7-9 | CASSGGPQGEQFF | TGTGCCAGTAGCGGGGGACCTCAGGGTGAGCAGTTCTTC